The T cell receptor (beta chain) under discussion was sequenced for a study of T cell responses to AZD1222 COVID-19 vaccine. Between the trimmed V and J ends, which lost 0 bases and 1 base, there was a span of 12 bases. The CDR3 has 16 residues. Germline CDR1 reads LGHNA; CDR2 reads YNFKEQ. The table came from immunoSEQ multiplex PCR; TCRdb's copy has only in-frame clones and leaves some out. The sample lists under 150,000 clones, 88% occurring once. This sequence originates from an adult who received the AZD1222 COVID-19 vaccine. The rearrangement joins TRBV4-2 to TRBJ1-1; weak D call: TRBD1 (6 bases). Sequences were derived from peripheral blood, sampled 28 days after the second AZD1222 dose. The CDR3 DNA follows: TGTGCCAGCAGCCAAGATATCGGACAGACGAACACTGAAGCTTTCTTT. This encodes CASSQDIGQTNTEAFF.